This T cell receptor beta chain was obtained from a study of molecular identifiers for immune sequencing clone quantification. There are many counts of this clonotype. The germline V gene has CDR1 GTSNPN and CDR2 SVGIG (reference sequence). V lost 1 base, J lost 0 bases, and 10 bases lay in between. The CDR3 runs to 16 residues. One entry per CDR3 protein results from TCRdb running MiXCR on the PCR reads. The data show about 320,000 distinct CDR3 sequences, 20% to 25% seen once. Sequencing was performed on naive CD8+ T cells from blood, with Jurkat cell RNA spiked in. Indicated subset: FACS-sorted CD8+CD4-CCR7+CD45RA+ naive T cells. The chain is built from TRBV30 and TRBJ2-6, with D uncertain. This clonotype was obtained from a human donor in good health. Some libraries in this study had Jurkat cell RNA spiked in. The CDR3 protein is CAWSGLIFSGANVLTF. The CDR3 bases are TGTGCCTGGAGTGGACTCATTTTCTCTGGGGCCAACGTCCTGACTTTC. The full variable domain, rest sourced from reference TRBV30 and TRBJ2-6, is SQTIHQWPATLVQPVGSPLSLECTVEGTSNPNLYWYRQAAGRGLQLLFYSVGIGQISSEVPQNLSASRPQDRQFILSSKKLLLSDSGFYLCAWSGLIFSGANVLTFGAGSRLTVL.